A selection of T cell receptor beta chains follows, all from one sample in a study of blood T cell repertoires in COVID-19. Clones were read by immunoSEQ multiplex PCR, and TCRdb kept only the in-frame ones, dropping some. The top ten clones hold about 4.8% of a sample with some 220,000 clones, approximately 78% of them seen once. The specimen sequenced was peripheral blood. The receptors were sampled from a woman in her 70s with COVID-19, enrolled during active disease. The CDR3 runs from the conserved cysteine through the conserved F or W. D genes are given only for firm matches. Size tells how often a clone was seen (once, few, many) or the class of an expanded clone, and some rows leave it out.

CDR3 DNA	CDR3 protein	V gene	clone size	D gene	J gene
TGTGCCAGCAGTTCCGACAGCTCCCACACCGGGGAGCTGTTTTTT	CASSSDSSHTGELFF	TRBV28	NA	NA	TRBJ2-2
TGCGCCAGCAGCTTGGTAGCGACTAGCGGGAGGGTTGGCAATGAGCAGTTCTTC	CASSLVATSGRVGNEQFF	TRBV5-1	few	TRBD2	TRBJ2-1
TGCGCCAGCAGCCCTAGGACTAGCGGTAACTACGAGCAGTACTTC	CASSPRTSGNYEQYF	TRBV5-1	NA	TRBD2	TRBJ2-7
TGTGCCAGCAGTGCCCTATCCACTGAAGCTTTCTTT	CASSALSTEAFF	TRBV2	NA	NA	TRBJ1-1
TGTGCCAGCAGCTCCGCGGGGTCCTACAATGAGCAGTTCTTC	CASSSAGSYNEQFF	TRBV7-9	NA	NA	TRBJ2-1
TGTGCCAGCAGCTTGGCAGGGACAGGGACCTACGAGCAGTACTTC	CASSLAGTGTYEQYF	TRBV5-4	NA	TRBD1	TRBJ2-7
TGTGCCAGCAGCCGGCGGGTCGCAGATACGCAGTATTTT	CASSRRVADTQYF	TRBV5-6	NA	NA	TRBJ2-3
TGCGCCAGCAGCTATAGACAGGGCAGAGATACGCAGTATTTT	CASSYRQGRDTQYF	TRBV5-1	NA	TRBD1	TRBJ2-3
TGTGCCAGCAGTTTAAAAGAGGGGGCTGGCTACACCTTC	CASSLKEGAGYTF	TRBV27	once	TRBD1	TRBJ1-2
TGTGCCAGCAGCCAAGCCGCCGGGACAGTCCGGGGTACGCAGTATTTT	CASSQAAGTVRGTQYF	TRBV3-1/TRBV3-2	NA	TRBD1	TRBJ2-3
TGTGCCAGCAGTCTATTACAGGGATATGGCTACACCTTC	CASSLLQGYGYTF	TRBV28	NA	NA	TRBJ1-2
TGCAGCGTCATTAAGACAGGTTTGAACACTGAAGCTTTCTTT	CSVIKTGLNTEAFF	TRBV29-1	NA	NA	TRBJ1-1
TGTGCCAGCTCACCAATCGGGGATTCACCCCTCCACTTT	CASSPIGDSPLHF	TRBV18	few	NA	TRBJ1-6
TGTGCCAGCTCACCACAGGTGAGGGGAGGCAGCAATCAGCCCCAGCATTTT	CASSPQVRGGSNQPQHF	TRBV18	NA	NA	TRBJ1-5
TGTGCCAGCAGTTCAGGGGTTGGAACTGAAGCTTTCTTT	CASSSGVGTEAFF	TRBV7-3	NA	NA	TRBJ1-1
TGTGCCAGCAGCCACAGGGGGGACTATCAGCCCCAGCATTTT	CASSHRGDYQPQHF	TRBV27	NA	TRBD1	TRBJ1-5
TGTGCCACCAGTGATCGTACGGTAGGCCAGGGAAGAGACTACAATGAGCAGTTCTTC	CATSDRTVGQGRDYNEQFF	TRBV24-1	NA	NA	TRBJ2-1
TGTGCCTGGAGCACAGGGGGGAACTCGGACATTCAGTACTTC	CAWSTGGNSDIQYF	TRBV30	NA	TRBD1	TRBJ2-4
TGTGCCAGCAGCTTAAATCTTCGGGGCACAGATACGCAGTATTTT	CASSLNLRGTDTQYF	TRBV7-3	NA	NA	TRBJ2-3
TGTGCCAGCGTATTGGAAGGGGGTCGCACTGAAGCTTTCTTT	CASVLEGGRTEAFF	TRBV2	NA	NA	TRBJ1-1
TGTGCCAGCAGTCCTGGGGGGAGCTCTGGAAACACCATATATTTT	CASSPGGSSGNTIYF	TRBV28	many	NA	TRBJ1-3